This paragraph covers one T cell receptor (beta chain) sequence. What it binds is unknown. The data belong to a study of OX40 agonist ivuxolimab in advanced cancers. Whole-study context: Under the entry rules, prior anti-PD-1, anti-PD-L1 or anti-CTLA-4 therapy was allowed, and less than 50% had some. Overall study results and limits: Dose levels from 0.1 to 3.0 mg/kg saw CD4+ and CD8+ blood T cells expand clonally by week 6.

The repertoire was sequenced with immunoSEQ multiplex PCR; TCRdb's copy has only in-frame clones and lacks some. In the table there are tens of thousands of clones, approximately 70% of which are singletons. This sequence was found in an adult with an advanced solid tumor such as melanoma, head and neck, liver or kidney cancer. The starting material was CD4+ or CD8+ T cells sorted from blood, obtained in a trial of the OX40 agonist ivuxolimab.

CDR3 DNA sequence: TGTGCCTGGAGTGTATTGGGGGGCAGATCACCCCTCCACTTT. This encodes CAWSVLGGRSPLHF. The J gene is TRBJ1-6, the V gene TRBV30, with D perhaps TRBD1 (6 bases). The V and J ends lost 0 bases and 10 bases respectively, with 13 bases between them. The CDR3 spans 14 residues. Germline V lookup: CDR1 GTSNPN, CDR2 SVGIG (reference sequence).